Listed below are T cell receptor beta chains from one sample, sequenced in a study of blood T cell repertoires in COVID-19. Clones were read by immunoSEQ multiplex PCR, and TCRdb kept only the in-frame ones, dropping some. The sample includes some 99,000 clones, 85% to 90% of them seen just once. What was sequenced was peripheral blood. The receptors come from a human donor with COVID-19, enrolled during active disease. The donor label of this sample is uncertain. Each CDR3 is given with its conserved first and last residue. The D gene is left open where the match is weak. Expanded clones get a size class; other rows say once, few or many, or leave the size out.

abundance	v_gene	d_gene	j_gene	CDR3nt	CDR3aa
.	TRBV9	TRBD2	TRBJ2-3	TGTGCCAGCGCCTACGGGACTAGCGGTACAGATACGCAGTATTTT	CASAYGTSGTDTQYF
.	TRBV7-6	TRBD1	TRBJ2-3	TGTGCCAGCAGCTGGACAGGGGGGGAAACAGATACGCAGTATTTT	CASSWTGGETDTQYF
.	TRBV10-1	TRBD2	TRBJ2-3	TGCGCCAGCAGTGACGCGGGACTAGCGGAGAGGGATACGCAGTATTTT	CASSDAGLAERDTQYF
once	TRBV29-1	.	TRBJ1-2	TGCAGCGTTGAGGCAGGGGAATATGGCTACACCTTC	CSVEAGEYGYTF
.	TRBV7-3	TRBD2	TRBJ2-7	TGTGCCAGCAGCTCATTGGGGACTAGCGCTAGGTACGAGCAGTACTTC	CASSSLGTSARYEQYF
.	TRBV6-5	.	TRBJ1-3	TGTGCCAGCACCCCTACCGGGACTGTCGGAAACACCATATATTTT	CASTPTGTVGNTIYF
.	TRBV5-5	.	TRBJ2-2	TGTGCCAGCAGCTTGTATCCCAATGCGGACACCGGGGAGCTGTTTTTT	CASSLYPNADTGELFF
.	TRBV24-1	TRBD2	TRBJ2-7	TGTGCCACCCAGGAGCGGGGGGGCGCTCCCTGCGAGCAGTACTTC	CATQERGGAPCEQYF
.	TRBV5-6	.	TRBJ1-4	TGTGCCAGCAGCCTGTTTTTGGGGGGAGGTGAAAAACTGTTTTTT	CASSLFLGGGEKLFF
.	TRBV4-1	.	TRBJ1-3	TGCGCCAGCAGCCAAGTAGGGGCAAACAAATATTTT	CASSQVGANKYF
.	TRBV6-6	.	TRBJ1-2	TGTGCCAGCAGCTACTCGGGGAGTAGGTATGGCTACACCTTC	CASSYSGSRYGYTF